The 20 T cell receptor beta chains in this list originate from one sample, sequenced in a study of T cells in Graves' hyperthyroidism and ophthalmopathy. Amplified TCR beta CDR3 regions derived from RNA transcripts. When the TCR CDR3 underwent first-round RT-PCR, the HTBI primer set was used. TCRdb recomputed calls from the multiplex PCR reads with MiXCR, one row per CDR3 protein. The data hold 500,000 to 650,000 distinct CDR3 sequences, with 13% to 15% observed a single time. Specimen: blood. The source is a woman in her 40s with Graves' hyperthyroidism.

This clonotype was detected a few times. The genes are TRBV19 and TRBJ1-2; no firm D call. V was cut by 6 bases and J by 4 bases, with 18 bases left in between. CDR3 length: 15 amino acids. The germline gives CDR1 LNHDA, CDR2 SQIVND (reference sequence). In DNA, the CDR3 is TGTGCCAGTAGGGGCGGATCCGATCCGGGCTATGGCTACACCTTC. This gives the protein CASRGGSDPGYGYTF.

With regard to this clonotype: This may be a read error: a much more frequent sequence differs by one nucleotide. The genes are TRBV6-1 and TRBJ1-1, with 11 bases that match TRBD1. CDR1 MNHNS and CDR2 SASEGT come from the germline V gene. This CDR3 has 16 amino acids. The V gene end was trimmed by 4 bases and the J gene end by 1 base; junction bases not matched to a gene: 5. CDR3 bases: TGTGCCAGCAGTGGCGGACAGGGGGCGGGGAACACTGAAGCTTTCTTT. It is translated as CASSGGQGAGNTEAFF.

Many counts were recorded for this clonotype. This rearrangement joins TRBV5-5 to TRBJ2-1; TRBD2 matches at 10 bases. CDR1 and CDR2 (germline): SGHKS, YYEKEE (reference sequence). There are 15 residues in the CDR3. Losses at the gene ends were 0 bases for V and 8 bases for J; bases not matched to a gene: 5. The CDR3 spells CASSLALAGFDEQFF. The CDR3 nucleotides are TGTGCCAGCAGCTTGGCACTAGCGGGATTCGATGAGCAGTTCTTC.

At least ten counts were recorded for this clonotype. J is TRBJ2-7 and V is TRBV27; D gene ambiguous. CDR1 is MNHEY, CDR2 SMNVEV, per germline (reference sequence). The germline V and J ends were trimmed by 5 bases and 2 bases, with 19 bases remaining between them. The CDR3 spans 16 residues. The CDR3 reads CASSDRPSLEPYEQYF. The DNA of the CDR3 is TGTGCCAGCAGTGACCGGCCTTCCCTCGAGCCCTACGAGCAGTACTTC.

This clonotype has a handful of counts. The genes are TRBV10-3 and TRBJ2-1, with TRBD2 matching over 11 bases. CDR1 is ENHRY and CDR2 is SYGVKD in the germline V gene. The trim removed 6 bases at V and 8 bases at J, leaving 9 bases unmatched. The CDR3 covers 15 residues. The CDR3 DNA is TGTGCCATCAGGGGACTAGCGGACCCCTTGGATGAGCAGTTCTTC. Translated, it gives CAIRGLADPLDEQFF.

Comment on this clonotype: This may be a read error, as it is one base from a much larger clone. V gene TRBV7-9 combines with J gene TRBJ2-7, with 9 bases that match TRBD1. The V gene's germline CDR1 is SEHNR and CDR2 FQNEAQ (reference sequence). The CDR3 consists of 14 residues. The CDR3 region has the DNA TGTACCAGCACCCGGAGGGACAGGGTCCACGAGCAGTACTTC. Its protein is CTSTRRDRVHEQYF.

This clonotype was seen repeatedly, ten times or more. Written as DNA, the CDR3 is TGTGCCAGCAGCCAAGGGGACCAGGGGACGCAGTACTTC. Its protein is CASSQGDQGTQYF. This chain joins TRBV3-1 and TRBJ2-7; D is perhaps TRBD1 (6 bases). The V end was cut by 1 base, the J end by 9 bases, with 13 bases between. Germline CDR1 and CDR2: LGHDT and YNNKEL (reference sequence). The length of the CDR3 is 13 residues.

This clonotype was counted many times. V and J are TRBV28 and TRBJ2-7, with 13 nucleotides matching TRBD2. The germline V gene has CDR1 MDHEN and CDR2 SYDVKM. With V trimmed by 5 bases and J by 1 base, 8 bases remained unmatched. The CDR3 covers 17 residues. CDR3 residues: CASSPIATSGRSYEQYF. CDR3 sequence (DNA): TGTGCCAGCAGTCCGATCGCGACTAGCGGGAGGTCCTACGAGCAGTACTTC.

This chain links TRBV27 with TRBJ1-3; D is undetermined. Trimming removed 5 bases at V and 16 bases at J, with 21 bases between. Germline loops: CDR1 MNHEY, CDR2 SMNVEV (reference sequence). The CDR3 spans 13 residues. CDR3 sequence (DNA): TGTGCCAGCAGTCCCGGAATAAATAACCCCCCCTATTTT. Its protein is CASSPGINNPPYF.

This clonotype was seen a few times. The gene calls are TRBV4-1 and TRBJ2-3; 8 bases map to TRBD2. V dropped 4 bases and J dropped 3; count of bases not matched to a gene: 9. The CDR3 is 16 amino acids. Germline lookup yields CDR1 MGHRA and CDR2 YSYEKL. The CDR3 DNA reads TGCGCCAGCAGCCGGGGACTAGGGGAGAGGACAGATACGCAGTATTTT. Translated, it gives CASSRGLGERTDTQYF.

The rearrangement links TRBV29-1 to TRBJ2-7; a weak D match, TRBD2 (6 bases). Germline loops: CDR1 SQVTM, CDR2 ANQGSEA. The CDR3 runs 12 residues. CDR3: CSAGRSSYEQYF. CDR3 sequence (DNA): TGCAGTGCGGGACGTAGCTCCTACGAGCAGTACTTC.

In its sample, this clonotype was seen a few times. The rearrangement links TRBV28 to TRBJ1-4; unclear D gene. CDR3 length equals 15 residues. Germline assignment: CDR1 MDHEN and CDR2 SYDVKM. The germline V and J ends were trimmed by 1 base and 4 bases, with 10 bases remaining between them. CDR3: CASSLFGSHNEKLFF. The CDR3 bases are TGTGCCAGCAGTTTATTTGGCTCCCATAATGAAAAACTGTTTTTT.

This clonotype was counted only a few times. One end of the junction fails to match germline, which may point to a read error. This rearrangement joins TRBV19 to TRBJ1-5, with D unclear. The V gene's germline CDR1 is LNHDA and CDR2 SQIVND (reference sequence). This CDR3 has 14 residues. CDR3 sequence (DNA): TGTGCCAGTAGAGAGGGCGTTAGCAATCAGCCCCAGCACTTT. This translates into CASREGVSNQPQHF.

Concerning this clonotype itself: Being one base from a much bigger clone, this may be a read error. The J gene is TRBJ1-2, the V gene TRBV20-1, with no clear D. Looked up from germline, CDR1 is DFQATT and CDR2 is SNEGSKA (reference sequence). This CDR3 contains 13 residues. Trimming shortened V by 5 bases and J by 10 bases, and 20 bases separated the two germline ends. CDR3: CSAEETALFVYTF. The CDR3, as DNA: TGCAGTGCTGAAGAGACCGCTCTATTTGTCTACACCTTC.

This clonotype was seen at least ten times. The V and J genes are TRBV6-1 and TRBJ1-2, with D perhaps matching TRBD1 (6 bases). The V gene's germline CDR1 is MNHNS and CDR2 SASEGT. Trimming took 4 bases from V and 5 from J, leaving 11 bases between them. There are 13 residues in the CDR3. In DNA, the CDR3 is TGTGCCAGCAGTGGACAGGTTAGATATGGCTACACCTTC. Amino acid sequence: CASSGQVRYGYTF.

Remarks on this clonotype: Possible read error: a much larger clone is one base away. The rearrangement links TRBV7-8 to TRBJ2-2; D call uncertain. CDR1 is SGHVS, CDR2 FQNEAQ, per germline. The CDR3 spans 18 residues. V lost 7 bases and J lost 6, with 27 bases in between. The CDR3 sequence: CASTEIGLDILPPGELFF. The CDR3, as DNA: TGTGCCAGCACCGAAATAGGTCTAGATATTCTACCGCCCGGGGAGCTGTTTTTT.

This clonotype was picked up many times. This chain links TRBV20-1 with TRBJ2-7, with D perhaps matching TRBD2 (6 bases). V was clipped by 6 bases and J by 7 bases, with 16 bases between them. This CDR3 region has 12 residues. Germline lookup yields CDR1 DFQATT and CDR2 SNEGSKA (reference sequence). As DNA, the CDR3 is TGCAGTGCGAGCGGAGGGCCGCGGGAGCAGTACTTC. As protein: CSASGGPREQYF.

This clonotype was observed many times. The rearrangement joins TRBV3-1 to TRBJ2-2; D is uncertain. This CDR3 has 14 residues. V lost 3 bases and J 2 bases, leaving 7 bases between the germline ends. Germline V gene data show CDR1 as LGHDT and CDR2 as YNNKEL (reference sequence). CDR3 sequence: CASSHGPNTGELFF. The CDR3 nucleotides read TGTGCCAGCAGCCATGGACCTAACACCGGGGAGCTGTTTTTT.

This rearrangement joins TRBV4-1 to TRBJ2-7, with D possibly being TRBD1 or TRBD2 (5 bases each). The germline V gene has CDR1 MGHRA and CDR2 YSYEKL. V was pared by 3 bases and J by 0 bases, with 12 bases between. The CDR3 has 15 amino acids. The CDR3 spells CASSQQWGSSYEQYF. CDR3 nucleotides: TGCGCCAGCAGCCAGCAATGGGGGTCCTCCTACGAGCAGTACTTC.

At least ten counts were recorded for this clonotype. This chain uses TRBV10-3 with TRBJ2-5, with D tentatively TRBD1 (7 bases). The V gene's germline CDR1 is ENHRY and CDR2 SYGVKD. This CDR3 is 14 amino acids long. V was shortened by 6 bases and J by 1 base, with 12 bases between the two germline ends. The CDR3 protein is CAIRRDSSQETQYF. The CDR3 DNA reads TGTGCCATCAGGCGGGACAGCTCCCAAGAGACCCAGTACTTC.